This passage covers 7 T cell receptor beta chains from one sample sequenced in a study of blood T cell repertoires in COVID-19. The table came from immunoSEQ multiplex PCR; TCRdb's copy has only in-frame clones and leaves some out. The table shows approximately 230,000 clones, with roughly four fifths occurring only once. The specimen sequenced was peripheral blood. These receptor sequences come from a man older than 75 with acute or convalescent COVID-19.

The CDR3 DNA follows: TGTGCCAGCACCCTGGGGTCTAGCGGGAGATCTGGGGCCAACGTCCTGACTTTC. Translation: CASTLGSSGRSGANVLTF. This chain uses TRBV2 with TRBJ2-6, with 10 bases lining up with TRBD2. This CDR3 is 18 amino acids long. Germline lookup yields CDR1 SNHLY and CDR2 FYNNEI. J lost 1 base, V lost 7 bases, and 10 bases had no gene match.

The chain uses TRBV27 and TRBJ1-4; D gene ambiguous. The germline gives CDR1 MNHEY, CDR2 SMNVEV (reference sequence). The CDR3 has 13 residues. V lost 7 bases and J lost 0, with 6 bases in between. CDR3: CASTTATNEKLFF. CDR3 sequence (DNA): TGTGCCAGCACGACTGCAACTAATGAAAAACTGTTTTTT.

The chain recombines TRBV27 with TRBJ1-3, with no clear D. Trimming shortened V by 8 bases and J by 9 bases, and 14 bases separated the two germline ends. The CDR3 extends over 12 amino acids. The V gene's germline CDR1 is MNHEY and CDR2 SMNVEV (reference sequence). The CDR3 DNA reads as TGTGCCAGCCCGCGCACTCGGAGCACCATATATTTT. Amino acid sequence: CASPRTRSTIYF.

The chain recombines TRBV4-2 with TRBJ2-7; 9 nucleotides align to TRBD2. Germline CDR1 and CDR2: LGHNA and YNFKEQ. This CDR3 contains 16 residues. V was pared by 4 bases and J by 9 bases, with 16 bases of the junction left unmatched. The CDR3 nucleotides are TGTGCCAGCAGCCGGATTGGAGGAAGCGGGAGGCTCGGGCAGTACTTC. Amino acid sequence: CASSRIGGSGRLGQYF.

This clone was observed once. The chain is built from TRBV3-1 (or the pseudogene TRBV3-2) and TRBJ2-3; TRBD1 is a possible D gene (6 bases). Trimming pared 2 bases from V and 5 bases from J, leaving 14 bases between. This CDR3 spans 15 amino acids. Germline-derived CDR1 and CDR2 are LGHDT and YNNKEL (reference sequence). CDR3 amino acids: CASSQNRVRQDTQYF. The CDR3 DNA reads as TGTGCCAGCAGCCAAAACAGGGTGCGCCAAGATACGCAGTATTTT.

This chain joins TRBV3-1 (or the pseudogene TRBV3-2) and TRBJ2-1; maybe TRBD2 (6 bases). Germline V gene data show CDR1 as LGHDT and CDR2 as YNNKEL (reference sequence). CDR3 size: 15 residues. Trimming shortened V by 3 bases and J by 0 bases, and 9 bases separated the two germline ends. The CDR3 DNA follows: TGTGCCAGCAGCCATCGGGGGACCTCCTACAATGAGCAGTTCTTC. Translation gives CASSHRGTSYNEQFF.

The rearrangement joins TRBV28 to TRBJ2-3; weak D call: TRBD1 (6 bases). The CDR3 is made up of 16 amino acids. Trimming took off 7 bases at V and 0 bases at J, with 17 bases between the two ends. Germline V gives CDR1 MDHEN, CDR2 SYDVKM. The CDR3 here is CASIPPGTLSTDTQYF. The CDR3 DNA sequence: TGTGCCAGCATTCCCCCCGGGACACTTAGCACAGATACGCAGTATTTT.